A selection of T cell receptor beta chains follows, all from one sample in a study of blood T cell repertoires in COVID-19. Profiled with immunoSEQ multiplex PCR; TCRdb holds only in-frame clones, not every one. The sample consists of about 180,000 clones, around three quarters of them appearing once. The sequencing sample was made of peripheral blood. These receptors all come from a man in his 70s with active or convalescent COVID-19. Each CDR3 is given with its conserved first and last residue.

j_call v_call cdr3_length cdr3_aa
TRBJ2-5 TRBV27 15 CASSEPTGGEKTQYF
TRBJ1-1 TRBV18 13 CASLGTMNTEAFF
TRBJ1-2 TRBV30 14 CAWSSQGSYYGYTF
TRBJ1-5 TRBV27 16 CASSMQGGGTLQPQHF
TRBJ2-7 TRBV15 14 CATSRGQGAGEQYF
TRBJ1-3 TRBV6-5 12 CASRTGGDTIYF
TRBJ2-1 TRBV11-2 15 CASSPRGGANNEQFF
TRBJ2-7 TRBV19 15 CASSIYPTPTYEQYF
TRBJ2-3 TRBV3-1/TRBV3-2 15 CASSYSGGRGDTQYF
TRBJ1-2 TRBV6-5 15 CASSYSTGGLRGYTF
TRBJ2-3 TRBV7-6 16 CASSLAVGGFADTQYF
TRBJ1-6 TRBV19 13 CATSGTGDSPLHF
TRBJ2-7 TRBV6-5 13 CASSHRAAYEQYF
TRBJ2-2 TRBV25-1 15 CASSDRLAGAGELFF
TRBJ2-1 TRBV2 15 CASSAMTSGVGEQFF
TRBJ2-1 TRBV18 18 CASSPTLGTSGGYNEQFF
TRBJ1-4 TRBV29-1 13 CSVAGGSNEKLFF
TRBJ1-2 TRBV4-1 15 CASSQDSGANYGYTF
TRBJ1-5 TRBV27 16 CASSPRTALSNQPQHF
TRBJ2-6 TRBV3-1/TRBV3-2 15 CASTYGTPGANVLTF
TRBJ1-3 TRBV18 16 CASSPSGRVRGNTIYF
TRBJ2-3 TRBV2 13 CASSEQGADTQYF